Listed here is a single T cell receptor beta chain. Original processing notes: Using reference gene primer amplification, nucleated cell counts were estimated. Sequenced by immunoSEQ multiplex PCR; TCRdb stores in-frame clones only, minus some. The DNA was the basis for D and trimming; V, J and clone size are from that table. The sample consists of approximately 440,000 clones, 90% of them appearing once. The source of the sample is a study of blood T cell repertoires in COVID-19. The wider study: Acute-phase and convalescent COVID-19 samples originated in the United States, Italy and Spain.

Participants, roughly 18 to 100 years old, spanned approximately 25 US areas. Participants' reported clinical history set cohort assignment. The CDR3 is 11 amino acids. Germline lookup yields CDR1 SGDLS and CDR2 YYNGEE. Deletions cut 5 bases from V and 6 bases from J, with 6 bases between. This rearrangement joins TRBV9 to TRBJ1-3; D remains ambiguous. The sequence came from a man in his late teens or twenties who had recovered from COVID-19. Material for sequencing was PBMCs or T cells enriched from blood (not recorded which). CDR3 residues: CASSNLNTIYF. CDR3 in DNA: TGTGCCAGCAGTAATCTAAACACCATATATTTT.